The T cell receptor (beta chain) under discussion was sequenced for a study of glioma-infiltrating T cells (TCRdb year 2016). About the study as a whole: Low-grade gliomas were WHO grade II oligodendrogliomas or astrocytomas, and glioblastomas were WHO grade IV tumors sampled at initial rather than recurrent diagnosis. Three low-grade glioma patients, 7 or 8 primary glioblastoma patients and three non-glioma patients contributing non-neoplastic brain tissue were included in the paired cohort. TCR alpha- and beta-chain repertoires were sequenced from glioma tissue, non-neoplastic brain tissue and matched peripheral blood mononuclear cells. Each tissue-infiltrating repertoire was compared with the same patient's peripheral blood repertoire to measure divergence between tissue and blood T-cell populations. Before surgery, glioma patients were given dexamethasone for six or fewer days. For blood libraries, the target was about 4- to 10-fold sequencing coverage of some 960,000 peripheral T cells. Study-level results and caveats: VJ-independent divergence between tissue and blood was found to be below expectation in non-neoplastic patients but above expectation in all gliomas, particularly low-grade gliomas. Patients with low tissue-blood divergence were marked by a signature set of shared blood CDR3 motifs, and that set was depleted in highly divergent patients. Group comparisons were based on small numbers of patients: three non-neoplastic, three low-grade glioma and eight or nine glioblastoma patients. Very few CDR3 sequences were found to be shared between tissue and blood, and this scarcity was attributed to high CDR3 diversity and limited sampling.

Immediately after resection, surgical brain or tumor specimens were cryofrozen in liquid nitrogen, and peripheral blood cells were collected at the same time. The CDR3 spans 15 residues, from the cysteine through the phenylalanine. The retained sequence is limited to the CDR3, 45 bases, with the frame set at the first base. V was cut back by 4 bases and J by 2 bases, leaving a gap of 14 bases between them. The germline V gene yields MDHEN for CDR1 and SYDVKM for CDR2. The iRepertoire nested amplicon-rescue multiplex PCR (arm-PCR) platform was used to amplify TCR alpha and beta CDR3 regions from RNA. One-step reverse transcription and amplification used roughly 95-450 ng of tissue mRNA or PBMC total RNA as input. Following bead purification, Illumina adapters were added by a secondary multiplex PCR, and the libraries were gel-purified between 200 and 400 bp. The libraries contained internal 6-nucleotide barcodes that were used for demultiplexing. Libraries were sequenced on an Illumina MiSeq with 2x220 or 2x250 nucleotide paired-end reads. The paper's data handling went like this. Paired reads were merged using FLASH 1.2.11 and aligned with BWA-MEM to the GRCh37 human genome, and TRA and TRB reads were then extracted. For V and J assignment, an IMGT-derived reference of cassette sequences and CDR3 motifs that included pseudogenes was used. Three-frame translation of reads was performed, and productive CDR3s were defined as those with a C...FGXG motif and no stop codons. A clonotype was defined as a unique combination of a V-J cassette pair and a CDR3 amino acid sequence. Reads were filtered by Hamming distance, thresholded by each sample's sequence error rate in mapped regions. TCRdb reanalyzed the raw reads on its own, using fastp at Q25 for trimming and MiXCR for clone calling, and kept in-frame beta chains. Duplicate CDR3 protein sequences are folded into a single record with the most common DNA and genes. These V and J calls derive from TCRdb rather than the authors' analysis. The sample data list about 380,000 distinct CDR3 sequences, and 41% of these were observed just once. The top ten clonotypes cover around 12% of the sample.

This clonotype came up many times. Its antigen is currently not known. Qualities for individual bases were not recorded, and no much larger clone is one base off. The chain is made from TRBV28 and TRBJ2-5; D gene: possibly TRBD2, on 5 matching bases. This clonotype originated in a human donor with low-grade glioma or glioblastoma, undergoing nonglioma brain surgery, or in good health (not recorded which). The sequenced sample was glioma tissue, nonneoplastic brain tissue, or PBMCs (not recorded which). The bases are TGTGCCAGCAGTTCGAGCGGTACTAATCAAGAGACCCAGTACTTC. It translates to CASSSSGTNQETQYF. The CDR3, completed at both ends by the reference TRBV28 and TRBJ2-5 genes, gives the full variable domain DVKVTQSSRYLVKRTGEKVFLECVQDMDHENMFWYRQDPGLGLRLIYFSYDVKMKEKGDIPEGYSVSREKKERFSLILESASTNQTSMYLCASSSSGTNQETQYFGPGTRLLVL.